This T cell receptor (beta chain) was recovered during a study of cytomegalovirus exposure and HLA in healthy donors. Germline V gene data show CDR1 as SEHNR and CDR2 as FQNEAQ (reference sequence). There are 16 residues in the CDR3. V lost 2 bases, J lost 7 bases, and 17 bases lay in between. The method was immunoSEQ multiplex PCR; TCRdb's version includes in-frame clones alone and lacks a portion of them. The profile covers approximately 120,000 clones, with 85% to 95% appearing a single time and roughly 1.3% taken by the ten largest. The rearrangement uses TRBV7-9 and TRBJ1-4; weak D call: TRBD1 (6 bases). This sequence was found in a woman aged 18-29 years in good health and CMV-seronegative. The sequenced sample consisted of PBMCs. The CDR3 DNA follows: TGTGCCAGCAGCTTACGAACAGGGCTTTTAGGTGAAAAACTGTTTTTT. Encoded protein: CASSLRTGLLGEKLFF. The variable domain in full, with the rest retrieved from reference TRBV7-9 and TRBJ1-4, is DTGVSQNPRHKITKRGQNVTFRCDPISEHNRLYWYRQTLGQGPEFLTYFQNEAQLEKSRLLSDRFSAERPKGSFSTLEIQRTEQGDSAMYLCASSLRTGLLGEKLFFGSGTQLSVL.